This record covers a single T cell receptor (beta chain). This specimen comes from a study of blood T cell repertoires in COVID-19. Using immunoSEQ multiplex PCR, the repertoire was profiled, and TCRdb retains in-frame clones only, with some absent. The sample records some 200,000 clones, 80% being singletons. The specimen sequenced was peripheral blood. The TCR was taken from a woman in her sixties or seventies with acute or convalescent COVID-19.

CDR3 residues: CASRSTSGGSDTQYF. CDR3 DNA: TGTGCCAGCAGGTCTACTAGCGGGGGATCAGATACGCAGTATTTT. This sequence joins TRBV6-5 and TRBJ2-3; 11 bases are shared with TRBD2. Per the germline V gene, CDR1 is MNHEY and CDR2 is SVGAGI. The CDR3 totals 15 residues. V was pared by 6 bases and J by 4 bases, with 6 bases of the junction left unmatched.